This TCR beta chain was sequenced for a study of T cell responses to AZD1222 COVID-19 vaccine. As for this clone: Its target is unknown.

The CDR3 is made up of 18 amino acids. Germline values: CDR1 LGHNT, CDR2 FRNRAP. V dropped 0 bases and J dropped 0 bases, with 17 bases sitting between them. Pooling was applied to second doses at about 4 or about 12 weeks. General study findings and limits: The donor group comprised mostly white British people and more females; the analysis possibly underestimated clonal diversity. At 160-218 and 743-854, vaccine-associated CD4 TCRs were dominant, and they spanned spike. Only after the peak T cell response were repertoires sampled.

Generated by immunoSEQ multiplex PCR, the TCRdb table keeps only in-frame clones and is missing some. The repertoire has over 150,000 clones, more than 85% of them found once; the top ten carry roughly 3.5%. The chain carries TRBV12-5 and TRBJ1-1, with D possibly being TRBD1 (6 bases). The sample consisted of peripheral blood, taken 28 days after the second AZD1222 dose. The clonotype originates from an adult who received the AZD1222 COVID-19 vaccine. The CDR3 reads CASGLVRSGGHLNTEAFF. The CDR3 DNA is TGTGCTAGTGGTTTGGTACGCAGCGGGGGCCATTTGAACACTGAAGCTTTCTTT.